Sequencing of this T cell receptor (beta chain) was carried out in a study of cytomegalovirus exposure and HLA in healthy donors. Donors were nominally healthy when sampled, though unrecorded immune exposures were likely. This clone was observed a handful of times. Its antigen is unidentified. From germline, CDR1 is SNHLY and CDR2 FYNNEI. The CDR3 runs 16 residues. V was clipped by 6 bases and J by 4 bases; unmatched bases: 9. Primers included in the PCR were 60 Vbeta and 13 Jbeta primers. Using immunoSEQ multiplex PCR, the repertoire was profiled, and TCRdb retains in-frame clones only, with some absent. The repertoire has 170,000 or so clones, roughly 84% of them found once; the top ten carry about 0.4%. Study-level points and caveats: Follow-up analysis seemed to connect common viral pathogens with several of the most significant clusters identified. A prior analysis recorded that most TCR beta V segments were productive about 87% or about 30% of the time.

The clonotype comes from a boy younger than 10 in good health and CMV-seronegative. Material for sequencing was PBMCs. The V gene is TRBV2, the J gene TRBJ2-1; 10 nucleotides line up with TRBD1. The chain's CDR3 is CASSLERGQGYNEQFF. The CDR3 nucleotides are TGTGCCAGCAGCCTAGAGAGGGGACAGGGGTACAATGAGCAGTTCTTC.